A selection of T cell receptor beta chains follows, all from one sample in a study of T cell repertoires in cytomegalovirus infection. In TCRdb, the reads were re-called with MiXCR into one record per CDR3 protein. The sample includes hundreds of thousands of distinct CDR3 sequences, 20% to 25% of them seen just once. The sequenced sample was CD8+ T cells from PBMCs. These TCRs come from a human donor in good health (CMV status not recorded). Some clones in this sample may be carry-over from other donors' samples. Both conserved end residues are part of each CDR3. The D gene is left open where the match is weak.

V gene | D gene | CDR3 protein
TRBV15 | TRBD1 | CATSPAGTGNQPQHF
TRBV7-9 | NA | CASSRTLDRPLEKLFF
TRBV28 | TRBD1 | CASSFGQGESDTQYF
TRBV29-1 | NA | CSARTGSSGNTIYF
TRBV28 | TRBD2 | CASSLLAGQETQYF
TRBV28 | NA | CASSLGPSGELFF
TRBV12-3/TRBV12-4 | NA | CASSLGPTSYNEQFF
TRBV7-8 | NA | CASTREGSEQFF
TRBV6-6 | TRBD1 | CASSYPRDRGDEQYF
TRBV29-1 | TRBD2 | CSVEESGLALNEQFF
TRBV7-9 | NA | CASSPAMAAFTEAFF
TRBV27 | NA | CASGYNEKLFF
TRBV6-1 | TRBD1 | CASRGTGTGGSSFF
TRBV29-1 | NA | CSVPGDISYNEQFF
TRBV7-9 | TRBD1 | CASSLAVWDRGDTQYF
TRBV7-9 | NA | CASSQAPPGANVLTF
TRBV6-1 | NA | CASSFDRLRQHTGELFF
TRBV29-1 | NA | CSVEAGNTEAFF
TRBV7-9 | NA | CASSREIYTDTQYF
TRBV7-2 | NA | CASSSDFSPTDTQYF
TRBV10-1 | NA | CASSESWENTGELFF
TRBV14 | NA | CASSYSKGGNSPLHF
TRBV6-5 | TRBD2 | CASSYSGGGLEQFF
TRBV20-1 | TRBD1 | CSARVGQFGFSNNQPQHF
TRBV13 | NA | CASSPHRASNGYTF
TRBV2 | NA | CASSAATGYNEQFF
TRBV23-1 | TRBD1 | CASSQETGRAGELFF
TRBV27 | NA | CASRNPLGANTEAFF
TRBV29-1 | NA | CSVGGEFGNTIYF
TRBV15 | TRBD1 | CATSRGTGGSSPLHF
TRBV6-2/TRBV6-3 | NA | CASSSGELSNQPQHF
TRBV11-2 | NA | CASTLEVPEQFF
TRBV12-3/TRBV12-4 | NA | CASSLGNSNTEAFF
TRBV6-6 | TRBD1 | CASSQNRGSNQPQHF
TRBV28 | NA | CASSLEGLLGNTGELFF
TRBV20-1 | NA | CSARDPGHYNEQFF
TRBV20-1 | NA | CSARQESSYNSPLHF
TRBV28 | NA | CASTRWGWAEAFF
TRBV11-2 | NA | CASSLRGTGTGELFF
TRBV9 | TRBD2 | CASSPRPSGIYNEQFF
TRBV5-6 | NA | CASSYLQGGSTEAFF
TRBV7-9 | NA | CASSRDGTLGYTF
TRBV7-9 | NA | CASSSTDRHRNEQFF
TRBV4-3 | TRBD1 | CASSLQQGSNYGYTF
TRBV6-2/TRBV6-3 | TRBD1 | CASREGQVNTEAFF
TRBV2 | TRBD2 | CASSVRTTSGVSSYNEQFF
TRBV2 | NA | CASRGLTGLF
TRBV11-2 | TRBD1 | CASSLHPTGVLENEQYF
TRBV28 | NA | CASVRANQETQYF
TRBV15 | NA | CATSGLLGRNEQFF
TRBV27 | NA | CASSPLGPTEAFF
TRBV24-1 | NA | CATSDTRDNEQFF
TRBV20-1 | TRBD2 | CSAKGGLDNEQFF
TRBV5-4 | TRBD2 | CASSLGLAGGVNEQFF
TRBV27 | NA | CASSLRRGSYGETQYF
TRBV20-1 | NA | CSARGLQNNEQFF
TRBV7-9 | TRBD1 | CASSLARQGMGTDTQYF
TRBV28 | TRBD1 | CASSWDRQETQYF
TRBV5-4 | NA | CASSHWTNTGELFF